One and the same sample provided the 16 T cell receptor beta chains below, sequenced in a study of CD8 T cells in ankylosing spondylitis. TCRdb processed the 5' RACE reads anew with MiXCR; each CDR3 protein has one entry. The sample records fewer than 400,000 distinct CDR3 sequences, around 20% being singletons. Broader study findings: Ankylosing spondylitis blood appeared to be characterized by a TCR beta motif of roughly eight highly homologous variants.

These receptors are not linked to any known antigen. The sequencing input was blood, either unsorted or a sorted T cell fraction (not recorded which). These TCRs come from a male donor with ankylosing spondylitis.

The chain recombines TRBV7-9 with TRBJ1-5; D remains ambiguous. The length of the CDR3 is 14 residues. CDR1 SEHNR and CDR2 FQNEAQ come from the germline V gene (reference sequence). V dropped 5 bases and J dropped 0 bases, with 8 bases sitting between them. The CDR3 nucleotides read TGTGCCAGCAGCCAGGACCTTAGCAATCAGCCCCAGCATTTT. The encoded protein is CASSQDLSNQPQHF.

This clonotype occurred a few times. The chain has TRBV25-1 and TRBJ2-1, with D hard to call. The germline V and J ends were trimmed by 7 bases and 6 bases, with 10 bases remaining between them. Germline V gene sequence: CDR1 MGHDK, CDR2 SYGVNS. The CDR3 is 12 residues long. CDR3 region: CASKERANEQFF. The CDR3 DNA reads TGTGCCAGCAAAGAACGAGCCAATGAGCAGTTCTTC.

The chain uses TRBV10-2 and TRBJ2-1; D uncertain. Germline V gene data show CDR1 as WSHSY and CDR2 as SAAADI. Between the trimmed V and J ends, which lost 3 bases and 2 bases, there was a span of 5 bases. This CDR3 spans 13 amino acids. The CDR3 bases are TGCGCCAGCAGTGAAACAACCTACAATGAGCAGTTCTTC. It yields the protein CASSETTYNEQFF.

This clonotype has just one count. The chain uses TRBV12-3 or TRBV12-4 and TRBJ1-2; 7 bases are a match to TRBD1. CDR3 length equals 13 residues. After removal of 7 bases from V and 1 base from J, the junction contained 3 bases not matched to a gene. The CDR3 spells CASKRDSNYGYTF. In DNA, the CDR3 is TGTGCCAGCAAACGGGACAGTAACTATGGCTACACCTTC.

This clonotype was detected many times. In nucleotides, the CDR3 is TGTGCCAGCAGCTCATTAGCTTCGGAGACCCAGTACTTC. Protein sequence: CASSSLASETQYF. The V gene is TRBV7-2, the J gene TRBJ2-5, with D hard to call. Germline V gene sequence: CDR1 SGHTA, CDR2 FQGNSA. V shed 4 bases and J shed 5 bases, with 11 bases lying between them. The CDR3 has 13 amino acids.

This clonotype appeared many times. The chain carries TRBV29-1 and TRBJ1-2; no clear D gene. V was trimmed by 2 bases and J by 0 bases, leaving 16 bases between them. Per the germline V gene, CDR1 is SQVTM and CDR2 is ANQGSEA. The CDR3 is 16 residues long. CDR3 in DNA: TGCAGCGTTGAAAGGCTGCAGGCCCTAGCTAACTATGGCTACACCTTC. The encoded protein is CSVERLQALANYGYTF.

This chain joins TRBV7-3 and TRBJ2-1; 7 bases align to TRBD2. After removal of 0 bases from V and 3 bases from J, the junction contained 8 bases not matched to a gene. The CDR3 sequence is 17 residues long. Looked up from germline, CDR1 is SGHTA and CDR2 is FQGTGA. The CDR3 nucleotides are TGTGCCAGCAGCTTAACGTACAGCGGGGACTACTACAATGAGCAGTTCTTC. This encodes CASSLTYSGDYYNEQFF.

As concerns this clonotype: At one end the junction does not follow the germline gene, possibly because of a read error. This chain connects TRBV12-3 or TRBV12-4 to TRBJ2-5; possibly TRBD1 or TRBD2 for D (6 bases each). The CDR3 sequence is 14 residues long. CDR3: CASNSEGGQESQYF. The CDR3 DNA reads as TGTGCCAGCAATTCCGAGGGGGGTCAGGAGAGCCAGTACTTC.

This chain's CDR3 is CASSQGGSGRSSYEQYF. The CDR3 region has the DNA TGCGCCAGCAGCCAAGGGGGTTCAGGGAGGAGCTCCTACGAGCAGTACTTC. The chain uses TRBV4-1 and TRBJ2-7, with a weak D call TRBD2 (6 bases). Trimming stripped 1 base from V and 0 bases from J, with 16 bases between. This CDR3 has 17 amino acids. The germline CDR1 and CDR2 sequences are MGHRA and YSYEKL.

This chain uses TRBV3-1 with TRBJ1-2; tentatively, D is TRBD1 (5 bases). Trimming took 0 bases from V and 4 from J, leaving 9 bases between them. In germline, CDR1 is LGHDT, CDR2 YNNKEL (reference sequence). This CDR3 is built from 14 residues. Here the CDR3 DNA reads TGTGCCAGCAGCCAAGACAGGGCCACCTATGGCTACACCTTC. This encodes CASSQDRATYGYTF. Full variable domain (remainder filled in from reference TRBV3-1 and TRBJ1-2): DTAVSQTPKYLVTQMGNDKSIKCEQNLGHDTMYWYKQDSKKFLKIMFSYNNKELIINETVPNRFSPKSPDKAHLNLHINSLELGDSAVYFCASSQDRATYGYTFGSGTRLTVV.

This clonotype showed up just a few times. In DNA form, the CDR3 reads TGTGCCACCCCTGGCTATCAGCCCCAGCATTTT. Its translation: CATPGYQPQHF. The J gene is TRBJ1-5, the V gene TRBV27; no firm D call. Germline CDR1 reads MNHEY; CDR2 reads SMNVEV (reference sequence). The CDR3 has 11 residues. Trimming took 10 bases from V and 5 from J, leaving 9 bases between them.

There are a few counts of this clonotype. The V and J genes are TRBV5-1 and TRBJ1-4; D unresolved. Trimming shortened V by 4 bases and J by 1 base, and 20 bases separated the two germline ends. Germline V CDR1 and CDR2: SGHRS, YFSETQ. The CDR3 consists of 18 residues. The CDR3 region is CASSRGRGIYRTNEKLFF. In nucleotides, the CDR3 is TGCGCCAGCAGCCGCGGGCGGGGTATATACAGAACTAATGAAAAACTGTTTTTT.

The chain combines TRBV20-1 with TRBJ2-1; 7 bases fit TRBD2. This CDR3 region has 14 residues. CDR1 DFQATT and CDR2 SNEGSKA come from the germline V gene (reference sequence). V lost 3 bases and J lost 4; bases outside the gene matches: 6. The CDR3 here is CSASQRERYNEQFF. CDR3 in DNA: TGCAGTGCTAGTCAGCGGGAACGGTACAATGAGCAGTTCTTC.

This sequence joins TRBV2 and TRBJ1-1; D is unresolved. Germline assignment: CDR1 SNHLY and CDR2 FYNNEI. V was trimmed by 5 bases and J by 1 base, leaving 8 bases between them. CDR3 length equals 13 residues. The DNA for the CDR3 is TGTGCCAGCAGTATGGCAGAGAACACTGAAGCTTTCTTT. As protein: CASSMAENTEAFF.

This clonotype was seen a handful of times. The CDR3 region has the DNA TGCGCCAGCAGCCAAGGGCCCTGGGCCGGGGAGCTGTTTTTT. Protein product: CASSQGPWAGELFF. The chain uses TRBV4-3 and TRBJ2-2; D gene ambiguous. Germline values: CDR1 LGHNA, CDR2 YSLEER. The length of the CDR3 is 14 residues. V gave up 1 base and J gave up 6 bases, with 9 bases separating them.

This clonotype turned up a few times. The chain employs TRBV5-1 and TRBJ2-7; D unclear. V lost 4 bases and J lost 1, with 15 bases in between. The CDR3 has 15 residues. Germline CDR1 SGHRS, CDR2 YFSETQ. The CDR3 protein is CASSPRSVTSYEQYF. The DNA for the CDR3 is TGCGCCAGCAGCCCAAGATCAGTCACGTCCTACGAGCAGTACTTC.